The entry below describes one T cell receptor (beta chain). The record originates from a study of blood T cell repertoires in COVID-19. Looking at the study overall: Sample material is recorded as cDNA or gDNA derived from T cells, B-cell-depleted T cells, or PBMCs.

Germline V gene lookup returns CDR1 KGHSH and CDR2 LQKENI. This CDR3 comprises 13 residues. V was pared by 2 bases and J by 1 base, with 5 bases between. As handled by the study authors: Amplification of reference gene primers provided the estimated nucleated cell counts. The data were produced by immunoSEQ multiplex PCR, yet TCRdb's version contains in-frame clones alone and is incomplete. The DNA was the basis for D and trimming; V, J and clone size are from that table. The sample yields about 99,000 clones, around 83% seen once. The specimen sequenced was peripheral blood. This sequence joins TRBV18 and TRBJ1-1; no clear D gene. This TCR came from a man in his 70s with active or convalescent COVID-19. The CDR3 DNA follows: TGTGCCAGCTCACCAAACAGGAACACTGAAGCTTTCTTT. It encodes CASSPNRNTEAFF. Looking up the rest from reference TRBV18 and TRBJ1-1 gives the full variable domain: NAGVMQNPRHLVRRRGQEARLRCSPMKGHSHVYWYRQLPEEGLKFMVYLQKENIIDESGMPKERFSAEFPKEGPSILRIQQVVRGDSAAYFCASSPNRNTEAFFGQGTRLTVV.